Each of the 4 T cell receptor beta chains below was sequenced from the same sample in a study of T cells in Graves' hyperthyroidism and ophthalmopathy. Amplification targeted TCR beta CDR3 regions from RNA transcripts. First-round RT-PCR with HTBI primers amplified the TCR CDR3 region. MiXCR, run by TCRdb on the multiplex PCR reads, gives a single entry per CDR3 protein. The sample includes hundreds of thousands of distinct CDR3 sequences, more than 15% seen only once; the top ten take roughly 3.5%. Sample: blood. The receptors derive from a woman aged 35 to 49 with Graves' ophthalmopathy.

The chain recombines TRBV5-1 with TRBJ1-5; no reliable D call. This CDR3 has 15 amino acids. Trimming pared 10 bases from V and 4 bases from J, leaving 21 bases between. Germline V CDR1 and CDR2: SGHRS, YFSETQ. For the CDR3, the DNA is TGCGCCTCTCGAGAGGCGGGCGGGGAGAATCAGCCCCAGCATTTT. It is translated as CASREAGGENQPQHF.

This clonotype was observed at least ten times. The V gene is TRBV11-2, the J gene TRBJ2-1; TRBD1 matches at 9 bases. CDR1 SGHAT and CDR2 FQNNGV come from the germline V gene. V lost 9 bases, J lost 5 bases, and 5 bases stayed unmatched. This CDR3 comprises 13 residues. The CDR3 spells CASGTGTDNEQFF. The CDR3 DNA reads TGTGCCAGTGGGACAGGGACCGACAATGAGCAGTTCTTC.

As regards this clonotype: A single base separates this from a much larger clone, so it may be a read error. V is TRBV15 and J is TRBJ1-5; 7 bases agree with TRBD1. V lost 4 bases, J lost 1 base, and 1 base stayed unmatched. Germline assignment: CDR1 LNHNV and CDR2 YYDKDF (reference sequence). The CDR3 is 14 residues long. The CDR3 here is CATSKTGSNQPQHF. The CDR3, as DNA: TGTGCCACCAGCAAGACAGGGAGCAATCAGCCCCAGCATTTT.

This clonotype has a count of ten or more. The chain employs TRBV28 and TRBJ2-1; 7 bases are a match to TRBD1. Germline CDR1 is MDHEN and CDR2 is SYDVKM. J was trimmed by 7 bases and V by 2 bases; bases with no gene match: 5. The CDR3 extends over 14 amino acids. The CDR3 nucleotides are TGTGCCAGCAGTTTAGCTCCGGGACAGAATGAGCAGTTCTTC. Its protein is CASSLAPGQNEQFF. The whole variable domain, filled in from reference TRBV28 and TRBJ2-1, reads DVKVTQSSRYLVKRTGEKVFLECVQDMDHENMFWYRQDPGLGLRLIYFSYDVKMKEKGDIPEGYSVSREKKERFSLILESASTNQTSMYLCASSLAPGQNEQFFGPGTRLTVL.